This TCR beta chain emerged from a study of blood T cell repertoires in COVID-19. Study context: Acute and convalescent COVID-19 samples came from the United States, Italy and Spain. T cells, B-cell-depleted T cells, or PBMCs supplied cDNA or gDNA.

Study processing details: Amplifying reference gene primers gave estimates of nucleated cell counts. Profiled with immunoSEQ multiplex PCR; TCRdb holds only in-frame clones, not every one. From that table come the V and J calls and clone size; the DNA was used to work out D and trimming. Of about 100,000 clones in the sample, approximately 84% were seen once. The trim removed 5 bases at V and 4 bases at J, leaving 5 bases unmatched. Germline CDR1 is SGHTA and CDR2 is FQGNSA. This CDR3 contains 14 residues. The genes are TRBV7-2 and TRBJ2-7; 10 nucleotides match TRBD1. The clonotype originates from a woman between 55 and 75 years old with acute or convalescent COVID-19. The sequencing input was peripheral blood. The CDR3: CASSKDRGLYEQYF. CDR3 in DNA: TGTGCCAGCAGCAAAGACAGGGGGCTGTACGAGCAGTACTTC.